Sequencing of this T cell receptor beta chain was carried out in a study of blood T cells in healthy people across ages. Then a second PCR, running roughly 6 to 11 cycles, was carried out with a sample-barcoded 5' primer and a J-beta primer mix. In TCRdb, the 5' RACE reads were re-called with MiXCR into one record per CDR3 protein. This sample has over a million distinct CDR3 sequences; roughly 43% occur once, and the top ten carry less than 5%. This clonotype has more than one count but fewer than ten. The sequence derives from a woman younger than 30 in good health. Sequencing was carried out using blood.

This CDR3 reads CASSLAPFPTAQYF. The CDR3, as DNA: TGTGCCAGCAGCTTAGCGCCTTTCCCGACGGCGCAGTACTTC. This chain joins TRBV11-2 and TRBJ2-5; D remains unclear. This CDR3 has 14 residues. From germline, CDR1 is SGHAT and CDR2 FQNNGV. The V end lost 1 base, the J end lost 11 bases, and 17 bases lay between the germline ends.